This entry is about one TCR beta chain. Antigen: not known. Aged 18 to 65, the patients had hyperthyroidism that was newly diagnosed and had lasted under 2 months. The data were obtained in a study of T cells in Graves' hyperthyroidism and ophthalmopathy. Study-wide background: Before any treatment, at initial diagnosis, peripheral blood was collected.

Amplified TCR beta CDR3 regions derived from RNA transcripts. With the HTBI primer set, the TCR CDR3 went through a first round of RT-PCR. TCRdb independently ran MiXCR on the multiplex PCR reads; one entry per CDR3 protein. Of approximately 600,000 distinct CDR3 sequences in the sample, about a sixth were seen once. Trimming pared 3 bases from V and 2 bases from J, leaving 12 bases between. The CDR3 runs to 14 residues. Germline V gives CDR1 GTSNPN, CDR2 SVGIG (reference sequence). Study observations and caveats: Appearing also in blood were most of the thyroid clonotypes expanded above 0.001.

The sequencing sample was made of blood. The chain links TRBV30 to TRBJ2-3, with TRBD1 as a possible D gene (5 bases). The sequence was collected from a woman in her 30s with Graves' hyperthyroidism. As DNA, the CDR3 is TGTGCCTGGAGCAGAAGGGGTTCCACAGATACGCAGTATTTT. Translation: CAWSRRGSTDTQYF.